This T cell receptor (beta chain) was captured in a study of control samples from healthy donors and cancer patients. Sequenced by immunoSEQ multiplex PCR; TCRdb stores in-frame clones only, minus some. The top ten hold approximately 1.4% of the sample, which has approximately 220,000 clones, just under 95% seen once. Germline V gene data show CDR1 as MNHEY and CDR2 as SMNVEV (reference sequence). V was shortened by 5 bases and J by 6 bases, with 13 bases between the two germline ends. CDR3 length: 13 residues. The clonotype was recovered from a man aged 45 to 65 in good health. This chain joins TRBV27 and TRBJ1-1; maybe TRBD1 (6 bases). Sequencing was performed on blood. The CDR3 nucleotides are TGTGCCAGCAGTATTAATGGGGGCTCTGAAGCTTTCTTT. Translation: CASSINGGSEAFF.